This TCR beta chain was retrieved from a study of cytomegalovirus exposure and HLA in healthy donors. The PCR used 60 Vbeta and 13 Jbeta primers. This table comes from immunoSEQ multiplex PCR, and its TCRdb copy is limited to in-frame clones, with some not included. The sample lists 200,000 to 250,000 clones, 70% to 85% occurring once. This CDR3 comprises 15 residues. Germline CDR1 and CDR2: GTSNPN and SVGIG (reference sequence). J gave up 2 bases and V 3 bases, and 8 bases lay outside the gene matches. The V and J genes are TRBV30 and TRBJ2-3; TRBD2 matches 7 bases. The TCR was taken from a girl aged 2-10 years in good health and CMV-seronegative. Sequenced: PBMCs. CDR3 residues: CAWRVGDYHTDTQYF. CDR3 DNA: TGTGCCTGGAGGGTTGGGGACTACCACACAGATACGCAGTATTTT.